A single sample gave rise to the 21 T cell receptor beta chains below, sequenced in a study of blood T cell repertoires in COVID-19. Generated by immunoSEQ multiplex PCR, the TCRdb table keeps only in-frame clones and is missing some. The profile covers about 170,000 clones, with 75% to 90% appearing a single time and about 10% taken by the ten largest. Specimen: peripheral blood. These receptors were collected from a woman of 80 years or more with active or convalescent COVID-19.

The chain carries TRBV6-5 and TRBJ1-2; unclear D gene. The CDR3 is 12 amino acids. V lost 5 bases and J lost 7, with 11 bases in between. Germline V gene lookup returns CDR1 MNHEY and CDR2 SVGAGI. This CDR3 is CASSPGYRGYTF. The CDR3 DNA reads TGTGCCAGCAGTCCGGGGTATCGTGGCTACACCTTC.

The gene calls are TRBV9 and TRBJ2-1, with 8 bases fitting TRBD1. Germline V gene sequence: CDR1 SGDLS, CDR2 YYNGEE. The junction had 14 bases not matched to a gene; V was cut back by 0 bases and J by 6 bases. This CDR3 contains 18 residues. CDR3 sequence: CASSVVALGQGLINEQFF. CDR3 bases: TGTGCCAGCAGCGTAGTTGCCCTTGGACAGGGCTTGATCAATGAGCAGTTCTTC.

The rearrangement joins TRBV7-9 to TRBJ1-5; possibly TRBD1 for D (5 bases). V lost 0 bases to trimming and J lost 4 bases, with 7 bases between them. The CDR3 extends over 14 amino acids. Germline V lookup: CDR1 SEHNR, CDR2 FQNEAQ (reference sequence). CDR3 region: CASSLARGNQPQHF. CDR3 DNA sequence: TGTGCCAGCAGCTTAGCACGGGGGAATCAGCCCCAGCATTTT. The entire variable domain, with the rest obtained from reference TRBV7-9 and TRBJ1-5, is as follows: DTGVSQNPRHKITKRGQNVTFRCDPISEHNRLYWYRQTLGQGPEFLTYFQNEAQLEKSRLLSDRFSAERPKGSFSTLEIQRTEQGDSAMYLCASSLARGNQPQHFGDGTRLSIL.

The genes are TRBV7-2 and TRBJ2-2; D not resolved. The CDR3 is 16 amino acids. Trimming pared 1 base from V and 3 bases from J, leaving 12 bases between. Germline V gene data show CDR1 as SGHTA and CDR2 as FQGNSA. The CDR3 protein is CASSLEVVADTGELFF. The CDR3 region has the DNA TGTGCCAGCAGCTTAGAGGTGGTAGCCGACACCGGGGAGCTGTTTTTT.

This clone appeared a single time. This chain connects TRBV25-1 to TRBJ1-2; TRBD1 might be the D (5 bases). CDR3 length: 15 amino acids. The germline V gene encodes CDR1 MGHDK and CDR2 SYGVNS. V was shortened by 1 base and J by 8 bases, with 17 bases between the two germline ends. CDR3 DNA sequence: TGTGCCAGCAGTGAATTCTGGGGGGAAATGGAAGGCTACACCTTC. The encoded protein is CASSEFWGEMEGYTF.

The CDR3 DNA sequence: TGTGCCAGCAGCTTAAGCACAGCTAATAATGAAAAACTGTTTTTT. This sequence encodes CASSLSTANNEKLFF. The chain joins TRBV7-2 to TRBJ1-4; D remains ambiguous. The V end lost 2 bases, the J end lost 4 bases, and 11 bases lay between the germline ends. Germline CDR1 reads SGHTA; CDR2 reads FQGNSA. The CDR3 length is 15 residues. Full variable domain (outside the CDR3, taken from reference TRBV7-2 and TRBJ1-4): GAGVSQSPSNKVTEKGKDVELRCDPISGHTALYWYRQSLGQGLEFLIYFQGNSAPDKSGLPSDRFSAERTGGSVSTLTIQRTQQEDSAVYLCASSLSTANNEKLFFGSGTQLSVL.

The chain couples TRBV27 to TRBJ1-2; D not certain. V dropped 4 bases and J dropped 2 bases, with 17 bases sitting between them. The CDR3 length is 16 residues. Germline V lookup: CDR1 MNHEY, CDR2 SMNVEV (reference sequence). In DNA, the CDR3 is TGTGCCAGCAGTTCTAGCAATACAGTCGGCAACTATGGCTACACCTTC. Translation: CASSSSNTVGNYGYTF.

This clone was detected once. This chain joins TRBV10-3 and TRBJ1-4; 7 bases are a match to TRBD1. The germline V gene has CDR1 ENHRY and CDR2 SYGVKD. CDR3 length equals 15 residues. With 2 bases clipped from V and 5 bases from J, the junction kept 5 bases outside the gene matches. The CDR3 loop reads CAISEGQALNEKLFF. The CDR3 DNA follows: TGTGCCATCAGTGAGGGACAGGCTCTAAATGAAAAACTGTTTTTT.

The gene calls are TRBV19 and TRBJ1-2; D perhaps matches TRBD1 (6 bases). The CDR3 is 15 amino acids. Germline V gene sequence: CDR1 LNHDA, CDR2 SQIVND (reference sequence). V was clipped by 5 bases and J by 7 bases, with 20 bases between them. CDR3 residues: CASSVRTQGSSGYTF. The CDR3 DNA is TGTGCCAGTAGTGTAAGGACTCAGGGGAGCAGTGGCTACACCTTC.

The chain uses TRBV5-1 and TRBJ2-2, with 7 nucleotides matching TRBD1. The germline V gene encodes CDR1 SGHRS and CDR2 YFSETQ. The CDR3 length is 14 residues. The junction had 4 bases not matched to a gene; V was cut back by 4 bases and J by 4 bases. This chain's CDR3 is CASSTRQGTGELFF. In DNA form, the CDR3 reads TGCGCCAGCAGCACCCGACAGGGCACCGGGGAGCTGTTTTTT.

The chain combines TRBV4-1 with TRBJ2-7; 9 bases are a match to TRBD1. The J segment lost 5 bases and the V segment lost 1 base, leaving 9 bases of the junction unmatched. CDR1 and CDR2 from the germline V gene are MGHRA and YSYEKL. The CDR3 is 16 amino acids. The CDR3: CASSQVTGQGSHEQYF. CDR3 in DNA: TGCGCCAGCAGCCAAGTAACGGGACAGGGTTCCCACGAGCAGTACTTC.

The chain links TRBV10-3 to TRBJ2-3; 13 bases map to TRBD2. Germline assignment: CDR1 ENHRY and CDR2 SYGVKD. The CDR3 extends over 17 amino acids. Trimming removed 3 bases from V and 2 bases from J; junction bases left unmatched: 5. The CDR3 sequence: CAISDNGLAGDTDTQYF. The CDR3 coding sequence is TGTGCCATCAGTGACAACGGACTAGCGGGGGACACAGATACGCAGTATTTT.

The chain has TRBV7-2 and TRBJ2-7; weak D call: TRBD1 (6 bases). The V gene's germline CDR1 is SGHTA and CDR2 FQGNSA. V shed 5 bases and J shed 4 bases, with 15 bases lying between them. CDR3 length equals 14 residues. CDR3 protein: CASSPPDRIYEQYF. In nucleotides, the CDR3 is TGTGCCAGCAGCCCTCCGGACAGAATATACGAGCAGTACTTC.

The V call is TRBV4-3, the J call TRBJ2-5; no clear D. Germline loops: CDR1 LGHNA, CDR2 YSLEER. CDR3 length equals 13 residues. The V end was cut by 1 base, the J end by 3 bases, with 6 bases between. CDR3 nucleotides: TGCGCCAGCAGCCAAGGGAGAGAAGAGACCCAGTACTTC. This translates into CASSQGREETQYF.

This clone was seen a single time. The chain employs TRBV7-2 and TRBJ2-6; D remains unclear. Trimming left V 3 bases short and J 4 bases short, with 13 bases between. The CDR3 contains 16 residues. The germline CDR1 and CDR2 sequences are SGHTA and FQGNSA. This CDR3 reads CASSFEGGLGANVLTF. DNA for the CDR3: TGTGCCAGCAGCTTTGAAGGTGGGCTCGGGGCCAACGTCCTGACTTTC.

This clone was seen once. The chain links TRBV30 to TRBJ2-7; the D gene is possibly TRBD1 (7 bases). Between the trimmed V and J ends, which lost 2 bases and 0 bases, there was a span of 14 bases. The germline gives CDR1 GTSNPN, CDR2 SVGIG (reference sequence). The length of the CDR3 is 15 residues. The CDR3 nucleotides read TGTGCCTGGAGTCCGACAGGGACTCACTCCTACGAGCAGTACTTC. Protein sequence: CAWSPTGTHSYEQYF.

The J gene is TRBJ1-2, the V gene TRBV30; D call uncertain. V was cut by 1 base and J by 5 bases, with 5 bases left in between. The CDR3 covers 11 residues. Germline V lookup: CDR1 GTSNPN, CDR2 SVGIG (reference sequence). The CDR3 loop is CAWSARYGYTF. DNA for the CDR3: TGTGCCTGGAGTGCCCGTTATGGCTACACCTTC.

The rearrangement uses TRBV7-6 and TRBJ2-1; no definite D call. V lost 5 bases and J lost 7, with 15 bases in between. From germline, CDR1 is SGHVS and CDR2 FNYEAQ. This CDR3 region has 14 residues. CDR3 bases: TGTGCCAGCAGCCCTAGTTGGAATTGGAATGAGCAGTTCTTC. This codes for CASSPSWNWNEQFF.

For this clone: This sample includes further DNA sequences coding for the same CDR3. The chain joins TRBV9 to TRBJ1-3; 7 nucleotides match TRBD1. The CDR3 is 15 amino acids. Germline V gene data show CDR1 as SGDLS and CDR2 as YYNGEE. With 3 bases clipped from V and 0 bases from J, the junction kept 3 bases outside the gene matches. The CDR3 DNA reads TGTGCCAGCAGCGGGACAGGCAACTCTGGAAACACCATATATTTT. Residues: CASSGTGNSGNTIYF.

This clone is a singleton in its sample. Other DNA sequences in the same sample also yield this CDR3. This chain uses TRBV18 with TRBJ1-1; 8 bases fit TRBD1. V gave up 4 bases and J gave up 1 base; unmatched junction bases: 2. This CDR3 spans 14 amino acids. Germline loops: CDR1 KGHSH, CDR2 LQKENI. The CDR3 DNA reads as TGTGCCAGCTCACTACAGGGGGAGAACACTGAAGCTTTCTTT. Amino acid sequence: CASSLQGENTEAFF.

The rearrangement links TRBV7-2 to TRBJ1-1; the D gene is possibly TRBD1 (5 bases). This CDR3 is built from 13 residues. V was cut by 6 bases and J by 0 bases, with 8 bases left in between. The germline V gene encodes CDR1 SGHTA and CDR2 FQGNSA. In DNA form, the CDR3 reads TGTGCCAGCAGTATGACAGTGAACACTGAAGCTTTCTTT. It translates to CASSMTVNTEAFF.